Sequencing of this T cell receptor (beta chain) was carried out in a study of OX40 agonist ivuxolimab in advanced cancers. Study-level information: With ivuxolimab, an agonistic anti-OX40 (CD134) antibody, patients were treated. Three partial responders included one hepatocellular carcinoma patient and two cutaneous melanoma patients.

Assay used: immunoSEQ multiplex PCR; TCRdb lists only in-frame clones, some missing. Of fewer than 95,000 clones in the sample, 90% to 95% are singletons; the top ten hold more than 0.35%. To note about this clone: The antigen remains undetermined.

Study findings and constraints: In the 0.1 to 3.0 mg/kg range, CD4+ and CD8+ blood T cells had expanded clonally by week 6. Certain nonresponders likewise exhibited a low normalized T-cell clonal expansion.

Material: CD4+ or CD8+ T cells sorted from blood, obtained in a trial of the OX40 agonist ivuxolimab. The origin of this receptor is an adult with an advanced solid tumor such as melanoma, head and neck, liver or kidney cancer.

The CDR3 bases are TGTGCCAGCAGCTCGAACCGACTAGCGGGAACCAATGAGCAGTTCTTC. Translating it yields CASSSNRLAGTNEQFF. The rearrangement links TRBV5-6 to TRBJ2-1; the match to TRBD2 covers 11 bases. V shed 3 bases, J shed 6 bases, and the junction held 8 bases outside the gene matches. CDR1 and CDR2 (germline): SGHDT, YYEEEE. The CDR3 extends over 16 amino acids.